This TCR beta chain came from a study of monozygotic twins with inflammatory bowel disease. This CDR3 spans 14 amino acids. CDR1 and CDR2 from the germline V gene are SGHVS and FNYEAQ. Each CDR3 protein gets one entry in TCRdb, which reprocessed the 5' RACE reads and gives no DNA. The sample's table shows about 450,000 distinct CDR3 sequences. The rearrangement links TRBV7-6 to TRBJ2-7; the TCRdb call, TRBD1, lacks DNA for checking. Sequenced: blood. This TCR was recovered from a human donor with ulcerative colitis or Crohn's disease, or a healthy co-twin of an affected twin (not recorded which). The CDR3 sequence is CASSTGPASYEQYF.